The 31 T cell receptor beta chains given below trace back to one sample, sequenced in a study of T-cell reconstitution after alpha-beta-depleted transplantation in children. During its preparation, the TCRbeta library received unique molecular identifiers. MiXCR, run by TCRdb on the PCR reads, gives a single entry per CDR3 protein. Counted here are hundreds of thousands of distinct CDR3 sequences, roughly 15% occurring once; the ten biggest clones make up around 5%. Sample: PBMCs, mostly from graft donor cells, taken 360 days after TCRalphabeta/CD19-depleted stem cell transplant. The source is a male patient younger than 18 who had a stem cell transplant for acute lymphoblastic leukemia, so the T cells may come from the graft donor.

This clonotype has just a few counts. The chain carries TRBV6-5 and TRBJ1-2, with D perhaps matching TRBD1 (6 bases). Germline assignment: CDR1 MNHEY and CDR2 SVGAGI. The CDR3 runs to 14 residues. The V end lost 8 bases, the J end lost 0 bases, and 13 bases lay between the germline ends. CDR3 protein: CASRGRGPNYGYTF. In DNA, the CDR3 is TGTGCCAGCCGGGGGCGGGGGCCTAACTATGGCTACACCTTC.

This clonotype was observed a few times. This chain joins TRBV7-6 and TRBJ2-1; the match to TRBD2 covers 8 bases. Germline CDR1 SGHVS, CDR2 FNYEAQ. The trim removed 3 bases at V and 0 bases at J, leaving 4 bases unmatched. This CDR3 is 16 amino acids long. The CDR3 DNA reads TGTGCCAGCAGCTTGACTAGCGTTAGCTCCTACAATGAGCAGTTCTTC. Its translation: CASSLTSVSSYNEQFF.

This clonotype turned up a few times. The chain carries TRBV20-1 and TRBJ2-3; no clear D gene. CDR1 is DFQATT, CDR2 SNEGSKA, per germline (reference sequence). This CDR3 has 10 residues. The germline V and J ends were trimmed by 1 base and 8 bases, with 4 bases remaining between them. The CDR3 is CSARAGTQYF. The CDR3 nucleotides read TGCAGTGCTAGAGCTGGTACGCAGTATTTT.

The table lists this clonotype with a count of one. The chain uses TRBV6-2 or TRBV6-3 and TRBJ1-2; the match to TRBD1 covers 7 bases. V gave up 2 bases and J gave up 0 bases; unmatched junction bases: 3. Germline CDR1 reads MNHEY; CDR2 reads SVGEGT. The CDR3 has 15 amino acids. Here the CDR3 DNA reads TGTGCCAGCAGTTACCCAGGACAGGCTAACTATGGCTACACCTTC. Translating it yields CASSYPGQANYGYTF.

The CDR3 DNA is TGCGCCAGCGGTAGACTGAGCTCCTACGAGCAGTACTTC. Amino acids: CASGRLSSYEQYF. The chain employs TRBV10-2 and TRBJ2-7; no definite D call. The germline V and J ends were trimmed by 8 bases and 0 bases, with 11 bases remaining between them. The CDR3 is 13 amino acids. Germline lookup yields CDR1 WSHSY and CDR2 SAAADI.

In its sample, this clonotype was seen a few times. The chain is built from TRBV5-1 and TRBJ2-6; TRBD2 is a possible D gene (6 bases). The CDR3 covers 15 residues. Trimming stripped 4 bases from V and 2 bases from J, with 10 bases between. CDR1 SGHRS and CDR2 YFSETQ come from the germline V gene. The CDR3 DNA is TGCGCCAGCAGCAAGGAGGGCCCTGGGGCCAACGTCCTGACTTTC. It codes for CASSKEGPGANVLTF. The whole variable domain, filled in from reference TRBV5-1 and TRBJ2-6, reads KAGVTQTPRYLIKTRGQQVTLSCSPISGHRSVSWYQQTPGQGLQFLFEYFSETQRNKGNFPGRFSGRQFSNSRSEMNVSTLELGDSALYLCASSKEGPGANVLTFGAGSRLTVL.

The chain uses TRBV7-8 and TRBJ2-7, with 7 positions matching TRBD2. The V and J ends lost 1 base and 3 bases, in that order; junction bases with no gene match: 3. There are 14 residues in the CDR3. Per germline, CDR1 SGHVS and CDR2 FQNEAQ. The CDR3 DNA reads TGTGCCAGCAGCTTAGGGAGCGGGGACTACGAGCAGTACTTC. This codes for CASSLGSGDYEQYF. The full variable domain, rest sourced from reference TRBV7-8 and TRBJ2-7, is GAGVSQSPRYKVAKRGQDVALRCDPISGHVSLFWYQQALGQGPEFLTYFQNEAQLDKSGLPSDRFFAERPEGSVSTLKIQRTQQEDSAVYLCASSLGSGDYEQYFGPGTRLTVT.

This clonotype came up a few times. The genes are TRBV5-1 and TRBJ2-1, with a tentative D call TRBD1 (7 bases). Per the germline V gene, CDR1 is SGHRS and CDR2 is YFSETQ. Trimming took 1 base from V and 4 from J, leaving 18 bases between them. The CDR3 is 17 residues long. The CDR3 DNA sequence: TGCGCCAGCAGCTTGCTTAGGGGGGACAGCCTTTACAATGAGCAGTTCTTC. It specifies CASSLLRGDSLYNEQFF.

The count of this clonotype is one. The J gene is TRBJ2-1, the V gene TRBV28, with TRBD2 identical over 16 bases. Germline CDR1 and CDR2: MDHEN and SYDVKM. This CDR3 is built from 19 residues. In DNA form, the CDR3 reads TGTGTCTTCTGTGGGTGGGGACTAGCGGGGGGGAGCTCCTACAATGAGCAGTTCTTC. Translating gives CVFCGWGLAGGSSYNEQFF.

In this sample, this clonotype turned up a few times. The chain uses TRBV7-2 and TRBJ2-1; D not certain. There are 14 residues in the CDR3. Trimming removed 4 bases from V and 3 bases from J, with 10 bases in between. The germline gives CDR1 SGHTA, CDR2 FQGNSA. CDR3 loop: CASSSPHGYNEQFF. DNA for the CDR3: TGTGCCAGCAGCTCTCCTCACGGCTACAATGAGCAGTTCTTC.

The table lists this clonotype with a few counts. The chain uses TRBV4-2 and TRBJ2-1, with a possible D match to TRBD2 (6 bases). This CDR3 contains 17 residues. Germline assignment: CDR1 LGHNA and CDR2 YNFKEQ. Trimming left V 0 bases short and J 7 bases short, with 19 bases between. The CDR3 DNA reads TGTGCCAGCAGCCAAGATCGCCCCCCATTAGCGGATAATGAGCAGTTCTTC. Protein sequence: CASSQDRPPLADNEQFF.

This chain connects TRBV12-3 or TRBV12-4 to TRBJ2-7, with TRBD2 matching 11 bases. Trimming at V came to 6 bases and at J to 5 bases, leaving 3 bases not matched to a gene. This CDR3 contains 13 residues. CDR3 DNA: TGTGCCAGCAGGACTAGCGGGACCCACGAGCAGTACTTC. Protein sequence: CASRTSGTHEQYF.

This sequence joins TRBV9 and TRBJ1-6; D might be TRBD1 (6 bases). CDR3 length: 17 residues. Per the germline V gene, CDR1 is SGDLS and CDR2 is YYNGEE. With 4 bases removed from V and 3 bases from J, the gap between germline ends came to 17 bases. The DNA for the CDR3 is TGTGCCAGCAGCAGGGAACAGACAGGCCACTATAATTCACCCCTCCACTTT. Its translation: CASSREQTGHYNSPLHF. The full variable domain, rest sourced from reference TRBV9 and TRBJ1-6, is DSGVTQTPKHLITATGQRVTLRCSPRSGDLSVYWYQQSLDQGLQFLIQYYNGEERAKGNILERFSAQQFPDLHSELNLSSLELGDSALYFCASSREQTGHYNSPLHFGNGTRLTVT.

The V gene is TRBV5-1, the J gene TRBJ2-7; 7 bases are shared with TRBD1. Germline V lookup: CDR1 SGHRS, CDR2 YFSETQ. Trimming removed 0 bases from V and 3 bases from J; junction bases left unmatched: 6. This CDR3 has 15 residues. CDR3 DNA sequence: TGCGCCAGCAGCTTGGAGACAGGGTCCGGCTACGAGCAGTACTTC. Its translation: CASSLETGSGYEQYF.

This clonotype was recorded at least ten times. This chain connects TRBV29-1 to TRBJ2-1; D is unresolved. The CDR3 is made up of 13 amino acids. V was cut by 4 bases and J by 6 bases, with 13 bases left in between. Germline loops: CDR1 SQVTM, CDR2 ANQGSEA. The chain's CDR3 is CSVVPDTINEQFF. Here the CDR3 DNA reads TGCAGCGTTGTTCCTGACACAATCAATGAGCAGTTCTTC.

This clonotype came up many times. The chain has TRBV11-1 and TRBJ2-3, with TRBD2 matching over 10 bases. The CDR3 totals 18 residues. J lost 2 bases, V lost 5 bases, and 13 bases had no gene match. CDR1 SGHAT and CDR2 FQDESV come from the germline V gene (reference sequence). CDR3 bases: TGTGCCAGCAGCATTGGACTAGCGGCCTATTCTTCCACAGATACGCAGTATTTT. It encodes CASSIGLAAYSSTDTQYF.

This clonotype was counted at least ten times. The genes are TRBV5-5 and TRBJ1-2, with 10 bases aligning to TRBD1. The germline V gene has CDR1 SGHKS and CDR2 YYEKEE (reference sequence). V shed 4 bases, J shed 2 bases, and the junction held 5 bases outside the gene matches. CDR3 length: 15 amino acids. The CDR3 sequence is CASSTRTGGNYGYTF. Here the CDR3 DNA reads TGTGCCAGCAGCACACGGACAGGGGGGAACTATGGCTACACCTTC.

At least ten counts were recorded for this clonotype. The genes are TRBV20-1 and TRBJ2-7; TRBD1 aligns across 7 bases. Germline V gives CDR1 DFQATT, CDR2 SNEGSKA (reference sequence). This CDR3 has 14 amino acids. The CDR3 spells CSFHPGTAWSEQYF. The CDR3 nucleotides read TGCAGCTTCCACCCCGGGACAGCGTGGAGCGAGCAGTACTTC.

This clonotype came up a few times. The chain combines TRBV10-3 with TRBJ2-5; D is unresolved. CDR3 length equals 14 residues. Germline V gene lookup returns CDR1 ENHRY and CDR2 SYGVKD. The V and J ends lost 6 bases and 0 bases respectively, with 11 bases between them. The CDR3 here is CAISGDVNQETQYF. For the CDR3, the DNA is TGTGCCATCAGCGGAGACGTCAACCAAGAGACCCAGTACTTC.

This clonotype was observed a few times. The chain joins TRBV24-1 to TRBJ2-5, with D perhaps assigned TRBD1 or TRBD2 (5 bases each). The ends were cut back, 4 bases at V and 1 base at J, with 9 bases in the middle. The CDR3 has 14 residues. Germline V gene lookup returns CDR1 KGHDR and CDR2 SFDVKD. CDR3 bases: TGTGCCACCAGTGAGCCGGGACCCCAAGAGACCCAGTACTTC. Its protein is CATSEPGPQETQYF.

CDR3 nucleotides: TGTGCCAGCCCGATTGGGGACTACGAGACCCAGTACTTC. The encoded protein is CASPIGDYETQYF. The V and J genes are TRBV25-1 and TRBJ2-5; TRBD2 matches 7 bases. Germline V gene data show CDR1 as MGHDK and CDR2 as SYGVNS. The CDR3 contains 13 residues. V lost 8 bases and J lost 5; bases outside the gene matches: 8.

This clonotype was observed a few times. The chain carries TRBV11-2 and TRBJ2-1; 10 nucleotides line up with TRBD2. V trimming: 5 bases; J trimming: 3 bases; junction bases outside the gene matches: 13. From germline, CDR1 is SGHAT and CDR2 FQNNGV. There are 18 residues in the CDR3. CDR3 region: CASSDYRLAGKFYNEQFF. CDR3 bases: TGTGCCAGCAGCGATTACCGACTAGCGGGTAAATTCTACAATGAGCAGTTCTTC.

A note on this clonotype: A junction end diverges from the germline sequence, so it may reflect a read error. The chain is built from TRBV5-1 and TRBJ2-7; maybe TRBD2 (6 bases). The germline gives CDR1 SGHRS, CDR2 YFSETQ. The CDR3 extends over 11 amino acids. CDR3 sequence (DNA): TGCGCCAGCAGCCCCGGCGCGGGACTGAACTTC. Encoded protein: CASSPGAGLNF.

The chain links TRBV20-1 to TRBJ2-7; 9 nucleotides agree with TRBD2. The CDR3 has 15 amino acids. Germline values: CDR1 DFQATT, CDR2 SNEGSKA (reference sequence). V lost 1 base, J lost 0 bases, and 4 bases stayed unmatched. The CDR3 sequence: CSARGALAGSYEQYF. In DNA, the CDR3 is TGCAGTGCTAGAGGTGCACTAGCGGGCTCCTACGAGCAGTACTTC.

This clonotype was recorded many times. The gene calls are TRBV27 and TRBJ2-2, with TRBD2 as a possible D gene (5 bases). Deletions cut 5 bases from V and 3 bases from J, with 10 bases between. Germline CDR1 is MNHEY and CDR2 is SMNVEV (reference sequence). The CDR3 loop spans 14 amino acids. CDR3 DNA: TGTGCCAGCAGTATGACGGGATACACCGGGGAGCTGTTTTTT. Translation gives CASSMTGYTGELFF.

This chain uses TRBV11-1 with TRBJ2-1; D possibly corresponds to TRBD1 (5 bases). The CDR3 extends over 18 amino acids. CDR1 is SGHAT, CDR2 FQDESV, per germline (reference sequence). The ends were cut back, 3 bases at V and 0 bases at J, with 18 bases in the middle. The CDR3 nucleotides read TGTGCCAGCAGCTTTGGGGCAGGTCTCCCTAGCTCCTACAATGAGCAGTTCTTC. Its protein is CASSFGAGLPSSYNEQFF.

This clonotype was found many times. The genes are TRBV7-9 and TRBJ2-7, with D possibly matching TRBD2 (6 bases). Germline V CDR1 and CDR2: SEHNR, FQNEAQ (reference sequence). The length of the CDR3 is 13 residues. Trimming shortened V by 6 bases and J by 2 bases, and 11 bases separated the two germline ends. CDR3 residues: CASSPGVTYEQYF. The DNA of the CDR3 is TGTGCCAGCAGTCCGGGGGTTACCTACGAGCAGTACTTC.

This clonotype was picked up many times. This chain links TRBV12-3 or TRBV12-4 with TRBJ2-7, with TRBD1 matching over 10 bases. V shed 6 bases and J 4 bases; nucleotides not matched to a gene: 3. The CDR3 contains 13 residues. In DNA form, the CDR3 reads TGTGCCAGCAGCCGGGACAGGGGTTACGAGCAGTACTTC. Translating gives CASSRDRGYEQYF.

This chain connects TRBV11-1 to TRBJ2-2; 15 nucleotides match TRBD2. Looked up from germline, CDR1 is SGHAT and CDR2 is FQDESV (reference sequence). This CDR3 is built from 21 residues. V shed 4 bases and J 0 bases; nucleotides not matched to a gene: 12. Here the CDR3 DNA reads TGTGCCAGCAGCTCTCGACTCCGGACTAGCGGGAGGGCCGCGAACACCGGGGAGCTGTTTTTT. This codes for CASSSRLRTSGRAANTGELFF.

This sequence joins TRBV12-3 or TRBV12-4 and TRBJ1-2; D gene unclear. The germline V and J ends were trimmed by 0 bases and 6 bases, with 8 bases remaining between them. This CDR3 contains 13 residues. The CDR3 region has the DNA TGTGCCAGCAGTTTAGCAGGGTTTGATGGCTACACCTTC. It yields the protein CASSLAGFDGYTF.

This clonotype was detected a few times. J is TRBJ1-5 and V is TRBV21-1; the table's D gene call, TRBD1, was not cross checked with the DNA. TRBV21-1 is a known pseudogene. CDR3 size: 19 residues. The CDR3 loop reads CASSKRGMPLTDNSQAQHF. The CDR3 DNA follows: TGTGCCAGCAGCAAACGCGGGATGCCCCTTACAGACAATTCCCAGGCCCAGCATTTT.